This T cell receptor (beta chain) was sequenced for a study of CD8+CD57+ T cells in acquired aplastic anemia. Overall study context: Each DNA sample taken from sorted CD4+ and CD8+ cells came to around 3.4 ug on average. Overall study findings and caveats: Patients and controls had CD8+ Simpson's diversity values that were not significantly distinct. It was found that nearly 30 CD8+ CDR3 sequences were shared between patients and controls.

A remark on this clonotype: Its antigen is not known.

Genomic DNA served as template for TCR beta VDJ and CDR3 profiling. MiXCR was run by TCRdb on the reads, yielding one entry per CDR3 protein. The sample shows some 200,000 distinct CDR3 sequences, 30% to 40% of them seen only once. CDR1 is SEHNR, CDR2 FQNEAQ, per germline (reference sequence). CDR3 length: 12 residues. V dropped 4 bases and J dropped 7 bases, with 8 bases sitting between them. The sample consisted of sorted CD4+, CD8+, or CD8+CD57+ T cells (not recorded which) from PBMCs. The receptor was derived from a human donor in good health, serving as a control. This chain connects TRBV7-9 to TRBJ1-5, with no clear D. For the CDR3, the DNA is TGTGCCAGCAGCTCACTAAGCCAGCCCCAGCATTTT. Protein product: CASSSLSQPQHF.